The 14 T cell receptor beta chains below all came from one sample that was sequenced in a study of blood T cell repertoires in COVID-19. Only in-frame clones appear in the TCRdb table, and some are missing; sequencing was by immunoSEQ multiplex PCR. The table records roughly 570,000 clones, 85% to 90% of them present only once. Sequenced: peripheral blood. The origin of the receptors is a woman in her forties or fifties with COVID-19, enrolled during active disease.

This chain connects TRBV5-6 to TRBJ2-3, with TRBD2 matching 8 bases. J lost 2 bases, V lost 1 base, and 6 bases had no gene match. The germline V gene has CDR1 SGHDT and CDR2 YYEEEE. This CDR3 spans 16 amino acids. CDR3 region: CASSLRGGGYTDTQYF. Written as DNA, the CDR3 is TGTGCCAGCAGCTTGCGTGGCGGGGGGTACACAGATACGCAGTATTTT.

This CDR3 reads CASSESPRGRWETQYF. Written as DNA, the CDR3 is TGCGCCAGCAGTGAGTCCCCTAGAGGGCGGTGGGAGACCCAGTACTTC. The genes are TRBV10-1 and TRBJ2-5, with TRBD2 as a possible D gene (5 bases). The CDR3 is made up of 16 amino acids. V was cut by 0 bases and J by 5 bases, with 16 bases left in between. Germline V lookup: CDR1 WNHNN, CDR2 SYGVQD (reference sequence).

The chain couples TRBV5-6 to TRBJ1-4, with no clear D. Trimming pared 1 base from V and 7 bases from J, leaving 11 bases between. Germline loops: CDR1 SGHDT, CDR2 YYEEEE. CDR3 length: 14 amino acids. The chain's CDR3 is CASSLYGEGEKLFF. The CDR3 DNA reads TGTGCCAGCAGCTTGTATGGGGAGGGTGAAAAACTGTTTTTT.

The genes are TRBV10-2 and TRBJ2-7; 8 nucleotides agree with TRBD2. Germline loops: CDR1 WSHSY, CDR2 SAAADI. V gave up 4 bases and J gave up 6 bases; unmatched junction bases: 14. This CDR3 is 16 amino acids long. The CDR3 loop is CASSATGGALPLEQYF. The CDR3 bases are TGCGCCAGCAGTGCCACCGGGGGGGCTTTACCCCTCGAGCAGTACTTC.

Concerning this clone: This sample also contains other DNA sequences that code for the same CDR3. This sequence joins TRBV18 and TRBJ1-2; TRBD1 might be the D (5 bases). CDR1 and CDR2 from the germline V gene are KGHSH and LQKENI. Between the trimmed V and J ends, which lost 2 bases and 3 bases, there was a span of 7 bases. The CDR3 consists of 13 residues. DNA for the CDR3: TGTGCCAGCTCACCAGGAGGGGACTATGGCTACACCTTC. Its protein is CASSPGGDYGYTF. Drawing the rest from reference TRBV18 and TRBJ1-2, the complete variable domain is NAGVMQNPRHLVRRRGQEARLRCSPMKGHSHVYWYRQLPEEGLKFMVYLQKENIIDESGMPKERFSAEFPKEGPSILRIQQVVRGDSAAYFCASSPGGDYGYTFGSGTRLTVV.

The chain recombines TRBV18 with TRBJ2-5; D not resolved. The CDR3 is 14 residues long. V lost 3 bases and J lost 5, with 13 bases in between. Germline-derived CDR1 and CDR2 are KGHSH and LQKENI. The DNA of the CDR3 is TGTGCCAGCTCACCTGGGCTCACACCCGAGACCCAGTACTTC. Amino acid sequence: CASSPGLTPETQYF.

The rearrangement joins TRBV12-5 to TRBJ2-6; D might be TRBD1 (7 bases). CDR1 is LGHNT, CDR2 FRNRAP, per germline. CDR3 length: 14 amino acids. V gave up 7 bases and J gave up 4 bases, with 11 bases separating them. DNA for the CDR3: TGTGCTAGTGACCAGGGGGGAGGGGCCAACGTCCTGACTTTC. Its protein product is CASDQGGGANVLTF.

The CDR3 DNA reads as TGCGCCAGCAGCGTTAGCGGGGTACCGAGTTATGGCGAGCAGTACTTC. Amino acids: CASSVSGVPSYGEQYF. The genes are TRBV5-1 and TRBJ2-7; 8 bases line up with TRBD2. The germline V gene has CDR1 SGHRS and CDR2 YFSETQ. The CDR3 has 16 residues. Trimming took 4 bases from V and 6 from J; bases not matched to a gene: 15.

The chain uses TRBV3-1 (or the pseudogene TRBV3-2) and TRBJ1-5; D ambiguous. There are 12 residues in the CDR3. CDR1 is LGHDT, CDR2 YNNKEL, per germline (reference sequence). V lost 4 bases to trimming and J lost 10 bases, with 11 bases between them. Written as DNA, the CDR3 is TGTGCCAGCAGCCCCGTGGGAGGCCCCCAGCATTTT. It codes for CASSPVGGPQHF.

CDR3 in amino acids: CASSLLAGGLYNEQFF. The CDR3 region has the DNA TGTGCCAGCAGCTTGTTAGCGGGGGGGCTCTACAATGAGCAGTTCTTC. This sequence joins TRBV5-5 and TRBJ2-1; 11 bases are shared with TRBD2. The germline CDR1 and CDR2 sequences are SGHKS and YYEKEE (reference sequence). The CDR3 totals 16 residues. Trimming at V came to 1 base and at J to 3 bases, leaving 3 bases not matched to a gene. Based on the CDR3 plus reference TRBV5-5 and TRBJ2-1, the full variable domain is DAGVTQSPTHLIKTRGQQVTLRCSPISGHKSVSWYQQVLGQGPQFIFQYYEKEERGRGNFPDRFSARQFPNYSSELNVNALLLGDSALYLCASSLLAGGLYNEQFFGPGTRLTVL.

As DNA, the CDR3 is TGTGCCAGTAGCAAAGACAGGGAGAACACTGAAGCTTTCTTT. Protein sequence: CASSKDRENTEAFF. The chain couples TRBV19 to TRBJ1-1; 7 nucleotides line up with TRBD1. V was pared by 6 bases and J by 1 base, with 5 bases of the junction left unmatched. The CDR3 covers 14 residues. CDR1 is LNHDA, CDR2 SQIVND, per germline (reference sequence).

CDR3 nucleotide sequence: TGTGCCATCAGGGAGGGCTTACCGACCGGGGAGCTGTTTTTT. This codes for CAIREGLPTGELFF. The chain combines TRBV10-3 with TRBJ2-2; TRBD2 might be the D (6 bases). CDR1 ENHRY and CDR2 SYGVKD come from the germline V gene. This CDR3 comprises 14 residues. The V end was cut by 6 bases, the J end by 5 bases, with 13 bases between.

J is TRBJ1-1 and V is TRBV3-1 (or the pseudogene TRBV3-2); 11 nucleotides agree with TRBD1. Germline V gene data show CDR1 as LGHDT and CDR2 as YNNKEL (reference sequence). The CDR3 totals 15 residues. Trimming cost V 1 base and J 5 bases; bases outside gene matches: 3. The CDR3 coding sequence is TGTGCCAGCAGCCAAGTTAGGGACAGGGGGACTGAAGCTTTCTTT. Protein: CASSQVRDRGTEAFF.

A note on this clone: Other nucleotide sequences from this sample produce the same CDR3. CDR3: CASSFSEKLFF. The DNA of the CDR3 is TGTGCCAGCAGTTTTAGCGAAAAACTGTTTTTT. This chain joins TRBV12-3 or TRBV12-4 and TRBJ1-4; no clear D. This CDR3 contains 11 residues. V was clipped by 3 bases and J by 8 bases, with 4 bases between them.